This T cell receptor beta chain was captured in a study of cytomegalovirus exposure and HLA in healthy donors. CDR1 and CDR2 from the germline V gene are MNHEY and SMNVEV (reference sequence). This CDR3 is built from 15 residues. The trim removed 6 bases at V and 5 bases at J, leaving 8 bases unmatched. About this clone: No antigen is known for it.

The PCR ran on 60 Vbeta and 13 Jbeta primers. Profiling relied on immunoSEQ multiplex PCR, and the TCRdb table lists in-frame clones only, not all of them. The sample consists of about 130,000 clones, roughly 80% of them appearing once. Overall study results and limits: A later analysis reportedly found that, within productive TCRs, an Asian-associated ancestry cluster had fewer N-insertions than the mean observed across the approximately 700 donors.

Sequenced sample: PBMCs. This TCR was recovered from a man between 18 and 35 years old in good health and CMV-seropositive. V and J are TRBV27 and TRBJ2-7; 12 bases match TRBD1. The CDR3 DNA sequence: TGTGCCAGCAGCCGCCCGGGACAGGGGGCCCACGAGCAGTACTTC. It translates to CASSRPGQGAHEQYF.